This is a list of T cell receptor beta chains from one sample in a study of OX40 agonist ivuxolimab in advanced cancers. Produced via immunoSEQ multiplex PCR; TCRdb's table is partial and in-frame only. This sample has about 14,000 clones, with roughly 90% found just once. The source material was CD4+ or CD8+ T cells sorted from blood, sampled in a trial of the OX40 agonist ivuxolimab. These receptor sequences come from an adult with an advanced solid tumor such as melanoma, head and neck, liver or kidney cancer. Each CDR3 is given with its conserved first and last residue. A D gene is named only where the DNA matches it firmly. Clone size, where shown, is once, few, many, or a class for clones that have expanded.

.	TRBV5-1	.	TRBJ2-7	CASSLNSVRQGGEQYF	TGCGCCAGCAGCTTGAATAGTGTGAGACAGGGAGGCGAGCAGTACTTC
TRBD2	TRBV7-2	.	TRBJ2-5	CASSSRLAGTWETQYF	TGTGCCAGCAGCTCTAGGCTAGCGGGGACGTGGGAGACCCAGTACTTC
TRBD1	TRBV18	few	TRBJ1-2	CASSPKPDRGLYTF	TGTGCCAGCTCACCTAAACCCGACAGGGGACTCTACACCTTC
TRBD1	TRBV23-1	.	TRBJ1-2	CASSHPGTDYGYTF	TGCGCCAGCAGTCATCCCGGGACAGACTATGGCTACACCTTC
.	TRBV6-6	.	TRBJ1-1	CASSYPGIEAFF	TGTGCCAGCAGTTACCCGGGAATCGAAGCTTTCTTT
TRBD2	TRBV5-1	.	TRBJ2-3	CASSPRAGPDTQYF	TGCGCCAGCAGTCCCAGAGCGGGACCGGATACGCAGTATTTT
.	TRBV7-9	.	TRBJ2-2	CASSFTRANTGELFF	TGTGCCAGCAGCTTTACGAGGGCGAACACCGGGGAGCTGTTTTTT
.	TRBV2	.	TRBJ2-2	CASSEDQNTGELFF	TGTGCCAGCAGCGAGGACCAGAACACCGGGGAGCTGTTTTTT
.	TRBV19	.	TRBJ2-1	CASSMSTVQFF	TGTGCCAGTAGTATGTCGACCGTGCAGTTCTTC
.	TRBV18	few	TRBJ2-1	CASSPPFGEAYNEQFF	TGTGCCAGCTCACCACCCTTCGGAGAGGCCTACAATGAGCAGTTCTTC
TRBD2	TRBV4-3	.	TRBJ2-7	CASSQGIAGGPYEQYF	TGCGCCAGCAGCCAAGGGATAGCGGGGGGGCCCTACGAGCAGTACTTC
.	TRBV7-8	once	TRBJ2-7	CASSLGNSYEQYF	TGTGCCAGCAGCTTAGGGAACTCCTACGAGCAGTACTTC
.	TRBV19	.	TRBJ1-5	CASSIGLYSNQPQHF	TGTGCCAGTAGTATTGGACTTTATAGCAATCAGCCCCAGCATTTT
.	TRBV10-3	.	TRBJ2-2	CAISEPDRNTGELFF	TGTGCCATCAGTGAACCCGACAGGAACACCGGGGAGCTGTTTTTT
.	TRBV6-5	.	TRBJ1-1	CASRAGRNTEAFF	TGTGCCAGCAGAGCAGGTAGAAACACTGAAGCTTTCTTT
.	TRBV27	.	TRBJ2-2	CASSSLPPTNTGELFF	TGTGCCAGCAGCTCACTTCCTCCGACGAACACCGGGGAGCTGTTTTTT
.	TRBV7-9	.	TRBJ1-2	CASNPGADYGYTF	TGTGCCAGCAACCCGGGGGCAGACTATGGCTACACCTTC
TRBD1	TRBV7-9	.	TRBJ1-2	CASSLTGADYGYTF	TGTGCCAGCAGCCTCACAGGGGCGGACTATGGCTACACCTTC
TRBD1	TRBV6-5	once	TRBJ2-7	CASSTGDEQYF	TGTGCCAGCAGTACAGGGGACGAGCAGTACTTC
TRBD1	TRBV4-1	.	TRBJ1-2	CASSSDRAVIPYGYTF	TGCGCCAGCAGCTCGGACAGGGCAGTTATACCCTATGGCTACACCTTC
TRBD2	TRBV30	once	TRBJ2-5	CAWSVLGTSGLAGEREETQYF	TGTGCCTGGAGTGTGTTAGGGACCTCGGGACTAGCGGGAGAAAGAGAAGAGACCCAGTACTTC
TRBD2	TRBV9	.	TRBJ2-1	CASSTPPAPGLAGVQRLNEQFF	TGTGCCAGCAGCACCCCGCCCGCGCCGGGACTAGCGGGAGTTCAGCGTCTCAATGAGCAGTTCTTC
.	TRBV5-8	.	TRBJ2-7	CASSLQTYEQYF	TGTGCCAGCAGCTTGCAAACATACGAGCAGTACTTC
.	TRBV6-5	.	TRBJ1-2	CASSTFRGANYGYTF	TGTGCCAGCAGCACCTTTCGGGGGGCAAACTATGGCTACACCTTC
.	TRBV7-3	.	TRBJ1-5	CASSQGPKTGHSVPQHF	TGCGCCAGCAGCCAAGGCCCCAAGACAGGCCACTCGGTGCCCCAGCATTTT
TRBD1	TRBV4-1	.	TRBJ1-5	CASSRGTGGNQPQHF	TGCGCCAGCAGCCGAGGGACAGGGGGCAATCAGCCCCAGCATTTT
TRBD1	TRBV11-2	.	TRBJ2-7	CASSSGTGAYEQYF	TGTGCCAGCAGCTCCGGGACAGGGGCCTACGAGCAGTACTTC
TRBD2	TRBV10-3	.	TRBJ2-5	CATGLAGVVETQYF	TGTGCCACCGGACTAGCGGGAGTTGTAGAGACCCAGTACTTC
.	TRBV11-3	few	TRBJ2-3	CASSLGTTSTDTQYF	TGTGCCAGCAGCTTAGGGACAACTAGCACAGATACGCAGTATTTT
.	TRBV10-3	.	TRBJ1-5	CAISESARGNQPQHF	TGTGCCATCAGTGAGTCGGCGAGGGGCAATCAGCCCCAGCATTTT
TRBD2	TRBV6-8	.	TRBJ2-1	CASSYVGGSSYNEQFF	TGTGCCAGCAGTTATGTCGGCGGGAGCTCCTACAATGAGCAGTTCTTC
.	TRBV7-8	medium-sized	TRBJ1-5	CASSSAYMADYQPQHF	TGTGCCAGCAGCTCCGCCTACATGGCAGACTATCAGCCCCAGCATTTT
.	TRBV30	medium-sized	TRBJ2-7	CAWSIRGEQYF	TGTGCCTGGAGCATCAGGGGCGAGCAGTACTTC
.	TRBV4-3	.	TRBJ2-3	CASSQGRGAGVDTQYF	TGCGCCAGCAGCCAAGGGAGGGGGGCTGGAGTAGATACGCAGTATTTT
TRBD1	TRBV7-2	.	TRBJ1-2	CASSADRGITDGYTF	TGTGCCAGCAGCGCGGACAGGGGGATTACCGATGGCTACACCTTC
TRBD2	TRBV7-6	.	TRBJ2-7	CASSPGGTSGSYEQYF	TGTGCCAGCAGTCCGGGCGGGACTAGCGGGAGTTACGAGCAGTACTTC
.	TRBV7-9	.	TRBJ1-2	CASSVVSGPLNTGYTF	TGTGCCAGCAGCGTAGTTTCCGGCCCCCTCAACACTGGCTACACCTTC
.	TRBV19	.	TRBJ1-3	CASSIAHSSGNTIYF	TGTGCCAGTAGTATAGCCCACAGCTCTGGAAACACCATATATTTT
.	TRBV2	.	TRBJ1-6	CASRPRRVGFNNSPLHF	TGTGCCAGCAGACCTAGACGGGTGGGCTTTAATAATTCACCCCTCCACTTT